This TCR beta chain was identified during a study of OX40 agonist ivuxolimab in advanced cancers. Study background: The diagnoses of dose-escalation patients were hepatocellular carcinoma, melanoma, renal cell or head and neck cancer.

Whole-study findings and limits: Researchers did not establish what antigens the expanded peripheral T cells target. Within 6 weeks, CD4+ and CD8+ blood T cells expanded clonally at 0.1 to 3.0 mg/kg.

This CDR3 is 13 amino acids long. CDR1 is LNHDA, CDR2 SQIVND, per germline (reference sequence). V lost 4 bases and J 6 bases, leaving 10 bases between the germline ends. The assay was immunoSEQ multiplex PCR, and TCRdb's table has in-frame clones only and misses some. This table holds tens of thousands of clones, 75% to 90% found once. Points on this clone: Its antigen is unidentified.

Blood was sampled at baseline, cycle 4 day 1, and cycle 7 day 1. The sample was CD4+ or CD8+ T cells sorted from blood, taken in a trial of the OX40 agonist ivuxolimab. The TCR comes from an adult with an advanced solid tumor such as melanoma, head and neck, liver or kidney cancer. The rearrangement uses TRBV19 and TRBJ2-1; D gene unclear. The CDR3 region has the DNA TGTGCCAGTAGTAACGGACCCATCAATGAGCAGTTCTTC. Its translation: CASSNGPINEQFF.